A selection of T cell receptor beta chains follows, all from one sample in a study of blood T cell repertoires in COVID-19. Sequencing was performed with immunoSEQ multiplex PCR; in TCRdb, only in-frame clones are kept and a portion is missing. The sample yields 200,000 to 300,000 clones, 87% seen once. The sequencing sample was made of PBMCs or T cells enriched from blood (not recorded which). These receptors were collected from a woman in her twenties or thirties with acute COVID-19. Each CDR3 is given without its conserved first and last residue. A D gene is named only where the DNA matches it firmly.

TRBJ2-7 NA TRBV11-2 ASSFQGFSYEQY
TRBJ1-1 NA TRBV12-3/TRBV12-4 ASSLGENTEAF
TRBJ2-7 NA TRBV12-3/TRBV12-4 ASSGTVYEQY
TRBJ1-1 NA TRBV18 ASSLSQAVAF
TRBJ1-6 NA TRBV5-4 ASSFRGSSYNSPLH
TRBJ2-5 NA TRBV11-3 ASSLGARETQY
TRBJ1-5 TRBD1 TRBV27 ASGPTGGGPGQPQH
TRBJ1-2 NA TRBV2 ASSEPETGYQSGYGYT
TRBJ1-5 NA TRBV28 ASSSGGVQPQH
TRBJ1-6 NA TRBV6-5 ASREGRYNSPLH
TRBJ1-2 TRBD1 TRBV20-1 SASGRGRGPYGYT
TRBJ2-1 TRBD1 TRBV6-1 ASSEGHWTGVYNEQF
TRBJ2-2 NA TRBV3-1/TRBV3-2 ASRSTANTGELF
TRBJ2-7 NA TRBV10-3 AISVLIEEDEQY
TRBJ1-2 TRBD1 TRBV12-3/TRBV12-4 ASSPGTGGGYT
TRBJ2-3 NA TRBV18 ASSPSGGVTSTDTQY
TRBJ2-3 NA TRBV4-1 ASSRTLRGTDTQY